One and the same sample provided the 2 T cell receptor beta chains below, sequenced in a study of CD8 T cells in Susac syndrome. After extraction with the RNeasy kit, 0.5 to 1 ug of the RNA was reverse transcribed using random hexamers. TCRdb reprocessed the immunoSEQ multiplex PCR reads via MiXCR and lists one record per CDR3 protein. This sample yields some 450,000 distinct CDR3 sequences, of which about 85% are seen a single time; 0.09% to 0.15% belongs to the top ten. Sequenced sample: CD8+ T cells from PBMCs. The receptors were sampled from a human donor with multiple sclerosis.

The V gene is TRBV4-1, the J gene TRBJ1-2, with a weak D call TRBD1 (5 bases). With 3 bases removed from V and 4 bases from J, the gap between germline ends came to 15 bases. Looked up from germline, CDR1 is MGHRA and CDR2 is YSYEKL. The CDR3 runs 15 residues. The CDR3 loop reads CASSQSTAGIYGYTF. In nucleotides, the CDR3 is TGCGCCAGCAGCCAGTCGACAGCGGGAATCTATGGCTACACCTTC.

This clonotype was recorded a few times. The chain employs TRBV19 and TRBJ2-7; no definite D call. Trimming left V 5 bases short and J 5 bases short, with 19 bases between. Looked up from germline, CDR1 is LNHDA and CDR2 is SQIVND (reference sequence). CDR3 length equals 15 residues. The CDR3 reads CASSLTLGQIDEQYF. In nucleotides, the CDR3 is TGTGCCAGTAGTTTGACGCTCGGGCAGATCGACGAGCAGTACTTC.